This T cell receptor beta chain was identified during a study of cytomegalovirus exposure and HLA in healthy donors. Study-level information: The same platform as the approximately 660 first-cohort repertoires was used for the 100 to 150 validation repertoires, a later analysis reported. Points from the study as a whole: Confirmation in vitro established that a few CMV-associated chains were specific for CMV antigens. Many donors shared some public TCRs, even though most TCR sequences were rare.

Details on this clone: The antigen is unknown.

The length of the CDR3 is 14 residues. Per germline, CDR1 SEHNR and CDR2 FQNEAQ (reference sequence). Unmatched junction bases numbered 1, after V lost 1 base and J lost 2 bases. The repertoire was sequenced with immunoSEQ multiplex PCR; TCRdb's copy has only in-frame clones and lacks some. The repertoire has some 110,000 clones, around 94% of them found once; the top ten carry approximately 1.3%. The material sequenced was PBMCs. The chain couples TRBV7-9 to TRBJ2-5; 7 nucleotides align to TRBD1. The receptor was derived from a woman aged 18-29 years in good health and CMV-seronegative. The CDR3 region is CASSLGQGQETQYF. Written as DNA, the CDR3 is TGTGCCAGCAGCTTAGGACAGGGACAAGAGACCCAGTACTTC.